Below, 30 T cell receptor beta chains from the same sample are listed, as sequenced in a study of beta chain features in type 1 diabetes. All of the isolated RNA was reverse transcribed, so expressed TCRB transcripts were sequenced. The method was immunoSEQ multiplex PCR; TCRdb's version includes in-frame clones alone and lacks a portion of them. The profile shows 240,000 or so clones, about 25% of them singletons. The sequenced sample was central memory CD4+ T cells from blood. The receptor source for this set is a man aged 30 to 39 in good health.

The rearrangement joins TRBV11-1 to TRBJ2-3; 7 bases match TRBD2. Germline V gene sequence: CDR1 SGHAT, CDR2 FQDESV (reference sequence). CDR3 size: 18 residues. Unmatched junction bases numbered 11, after V lost 2 bases and J lost 0 bases. This CDR3 reads CASSLTATTSISTDTQYF. CDR3 DNA sequence: TGTGCCAGCAGCTTAACTGCCACGACTAGCATAAGCACAGATACGCAGTATTTT.

Turning to this clone: The sample carries other DNA sequences with the same CDR3. The J gene is TRBJ2-3, the V gene TRBV29-1, with no clear D. The CDR3 is 14 amino acids. The germline gives CDR1 SQVTM, CDR2 ANQGSEA. As DNA, the CDR3 is TGCAGTGTAAGAGTGGCTAGTAGAGGCGATACGCAGTATTTT. This encodes CSVRVASRGDTQYF.

The V and J genes are TRBV6-6 and TRBJ2-5, with 8 bases fitting TRBD1. V dropped 7 bases and J dropped 6; count of bases not matched to a gene: 10. Germline-derived CDR1 and CDR2 are MNHNY and SVGAGI (reference sequence). This CDR3 contains 14 residues. Here the CDR3 reads CASTPTDRGQTQYF. In nucleotides, the CDR3 is TGTGCCAGCACCCCGACTGACAGGGGCCAGACCCAGTACTTC.

The chain uses TRBV5-1 and TRBJ2-1; the D call may be TRBD1 or TRBD2 (5 bases each). The V gene's germline CDR1 is SGHRS and CDR2 YFSETQ. Trimming left V 4 bases short and J 5 bases short, with 13 bases between. The CDR3 sequence is 14 residues long. The CDR3 is CASSQGPDHNEQFF. The CDR3 region has the DNA TGCGCCAGCAGCCAGGGACCTGACCACAATGAGCAGTTCTTC. The whole variable domain, filled in from reference TRBV5-1 and TRBJ2-1, reads KAGVTQTPRYLIKTRGQQVTLSCSPISGHRSVSWYQQTPGQGLQFLFEYFSETQRNKGNFPGRFSGRQFSNSRSEMNVSTLELGDSALYLCASSQGPDHNEQFFGPGTRLTVL.

This rearrangement joins TRBV7-2 to TRBJ2-7; TRBD2 agrees at 12 bases. The V gene end was trimmed by 1 base and the J gene end by 6 bases; junction bases not matched to a gene: 7. The CDR3 totals 16 residues. CDR1 and CDR2 (germline): SGHTA, FQGNSA. The CDR3 DNA is TGTGCCAGCAGCTTAGGACTAGCGGGAGTAGGAGCCGAGCAGTACTTC. This encodes CASSLGLAGVGAEQYF.

The chain has TRBV2 and TRBJ2-3, with 13 bases identical to TRBD2. With V trimmed by 2 bases and J by 3 bases, 11 bases remained unmatched. The CDR3 is 19 amino acids. In germline, CDR1 is SNHLY, CDR2 FYNNEI. CDR3: CASSERPLRTSGGTDTQYF. CDR3 DNA sequence: TGTGCCAGCAGTGAAAGGCCGTTAAGGACTAGCGGGGGTACAGATACGCAGTATTTT.

This clone was detected only once. V gene TRBV30 combines with J gene TRBJ1-3; D remains ambiguous. The germline V and J ends were trimmed by 3 bases and 4 bases, with 7 bases remaining between them. The CDR3 is 12 residues long. Looked up from germline, CDR1 is GTSNPN and CDR2 is SVGIG (reference sequence). The CDR3 reads CAWSETGNTIYF. The CDR3 bases are TGTGCCTGGAGCGAGACAGGAAACACCATATATTTT.

V and J are TRBV2 and TRBJ2-7; no reliable D call. Per germline, CDR1 SNHLY and CDR2 FYNNEI. The length of the CDR3 is 11 residues. V lost 5 bases to trimming and J lost 2 bases, with 4 bases between them. The CDR3 sequence is CASSPTYEQYF. The CDR3 region has the DNA TGTGCCAGCAGTCCGACCTACGAGCAGTACTTC. Combining the CDR3 with reference TRBV2 and TRBJ2-7 gives the whole variable domain EPEVTQTPSHQVTQMGQEVILRCVPISNHLYFYWYRQILGQKVEFLVSFYNNEISEKSEIFDDQFSVERPDGSNFTLKIRSTKLEDSAMYFCASSPTYEQYFGPGTRLTVT.

This rearrangement joins TRBV30 to TRBJ1-1; TRBD1 aligns across 8 bases. J was trimmed by 5 bases and V by 2 bases; bases with no gene match: 13. CDR1 GTSNPN and CDR2 SVGIG come from the germline V gene (reference sequence). The CDR3 is 16 residues long. The CDR3 loop is CAWSLPLGQGRTEAFF. CDR3 sequence (DNA): TGTGCCTGGAGTCTACCACTTGGACAGGGCCGAACTGAAGCTTTCTTT.

This clone was observed a few times. It is likely a read error: a sequence one base away is far more abundant. V usage is TRBV9 and J usage is TRBJ2-3; D gene ambiguous. CDR3 size: 14 residues. Trimming took 3 bases from V and 1 from J, leaving 9 bases between them. Germline V gene lookup returns CDR1 SGDLS and CDR2 YYNGEE. The CDR3 sequence is CASSGTDGTDTQYF. The CDR3 DNA reads as TGTGCCAGCAGCGGCACAGACGGCACAGATACGCAGTATTTT.

The table lists this clone with many counts. This sequence joins TRBV6-5 and TRBJ2-6; D possibly corresponds to TRBD1 (5 bases). V lost 0 bases and J lost 1, with 7 bases in between. The germline V gene encodes CDR1 MNHEY and CDR2 SVGAGI. This CDR3 is built from 16 residues. CDR3 DNA: TGTGCCAGCAGTTACTCGGCAGGGTCTGGGGCCAACGTCCTGACTTTC. Its protein product is CASSYSAGSGANVLTF.

The J gene is TRBJ2-5, the V gene TRBV4-1; D is possibly TRBD2 (6 bases). CDR1 and CDR2 (germline): MGHRA, YSYEKL. The V end was cut by 3 bases, the J end by 2 bases, with 16 bases between. This CDR3 region has 16 residues. The CDR3 DNA is TGCGCCAGCAGCCACCCTACGGGACGGGGGCAAGAGACCCAGTACTTC. Translation: CASSHPTGRGQETQYF.

This clone has more than one count but fewer than ten. The chain employs TRBV7-2 and TRBJ1-1; D gene ambiguous. Germline V gene data show CDR1 as SGHTA and CDR2 as FQGNSA. Trimming stripped 6 bases from V and 0 bases from J, with 8 bases between. The CDR3 has 13 residues. The CDR3 protein is CASSQGVNTEAFF. The CDR3 DNA sequence: TGTGCCAGCAGTCAAGGAGTGAACACTGAAGCTTTCTTT.

V usage is TRBV15 and J usage is TRBJ2-5, with a tentative D call TRBD1 (6 bases). The CDR3 runs 13 residues. Trimming removed 8 bases from V and 1 base from J, with 11 bases in between. From germline, CDR1 is LNHNV and CDR2 YYDKDF (reference sequence). This chain's CDR3 is CATLQGPQETQYF. The CDR3 nucleotides are TGTGCCACCCTACAGGGACCCCAAGAGACCCAGTACTTC.

In its sample, this clone was seen a few times. The chain combines TRBV4-2 with TRBJ2-3; the D gene is possibly TRBD2 (7 bases). The CDR3 has 16 residues. V lost 4 bases and J lost 3, with 17 bases in between. Germline V CDR1 and CDR2: LGHNA, YNFKEQ. CDR3 region: CASSPYEGGPTDTQYF. The CDR3 nucleotides read TGTGCCAGCAGCCCGTACGAGGGGGGGCCGACAGATACGCAGTATTTT.

Comments on this clone: One base away lies a much larger clone, so this may be a sequencing read error. V is TRBV6-5 and J is TRBJ2-1, with D perhaps TRBD2 (5 bases). V lost 6 bases and J 7 bases, leaving 10 bases between the germline ends. From germline, CDR1 is MNHEY and CDR2 SVGAGI. The CDR3 has 12 residues. CDR3 amino acids: CASSLTRNEQFF. CDR3 bases: TGTGCCAGCAGCCTCACTAGGAATGAGCAGTTCTTC.

This clone was picked up a small number of times. V usage is TRBV7-2 and J usage is TRBJ1-2; possibly TRBD1 for D (5 bases). Trimming took off 6 bases at V and 8 bases at J, with 22 bases between the two ends. This CDR3 region has 15 residues. Germline V lookup: CDR1 SGHTA, CDR2 FQGNSA. CDR3 nucleotides: TGTGCCAGCAGAGCCACCGACAGACCCTCTATGGGCTACACCTTC. Its protein product is CASRATDRPSMGYTF.

The rearrangement joins TRBV29-1 to TRBJ2-7, with D unclear. The germline V gene encodes CDR1 SQVTM and CDR2 ANQGSEA. Trimming cost V 6 bases and J 1 base, with 10 bases left between them. The CDR3 is made up of 12 amino acids. CDR3 sequence reads: CSVLSLSYEQYF. The DNA for the CDR3 is TGCAGCGTCCTGTCTTTATCCTACGAGCAGTACTTC.

In its sample, this clone was seen a few times. The chain carries TRBV7-2 and TRBJ2-2, with 8 bases identical to TRBD2. Trimming took 0 bases from V and 6 from J; bases not matched to a gene: 3. The CDR3 is 15 amino acids. CDR1 and CDR2 (germline): SGHTA, FQGNSA. The CDR3 spells CASSLAKAGAGELFF. The CDR3 bases are TGTGCCAGCAGCTTAGCAAAAGCGGGAGCCGGGGAGCTGTTTTTT.

This clone was seen only a few times. The genes are TRBV2 and TRBJ2-1; 14 bases agree with TRBD2. The CDR3 runs 16 residues. Trimming cost V 6 bases and J 4 bases; bases outside gene matches: 5. Germline V gene data show CDR1 as SNHLY and CDR2 as FYNNEI. The CDR3 protein is CASRGTSGGAYNEQFF. The CDR3 DNA sequence: TGTGCCAGCAGAGGGACTAGCGGGGGCGCGTACAATGAGCAGTTCTTC.

This clone was counted only a few times. A clone one base away is much larger, so this may be a read error. CDR3 bases: TGTGCCAGCAGTGACAGCCAAGAGACCCAGTACTTC. This codes for CASSDSQETQYF. This chain links TRBV6-1 with TRBJ2-5, with D unresolved. The ends were cut back, 3 bases at V and 1 base at J, with 3 bases in the middle. Germline V gene data show CDR1 as MNHNS and CDR2 as SASEGT. The CDR3 is 12 residues long.

The chain uses TRBV7-8 and TRBJ2-3; D is unclear. Trimming took off 1 base at V and 0 bases at J, with 8 bases between the two ends. CDR3 length equals 15 residues. Germline lookup yields CDR1 SGHVS and CDR2 FQNEAQ. CDR3 region: CASSLGLTSTDTQYF. DNA for the CDR3: TGTGCCAGCAGCTTAGGGCTCACTAGCACAGATACGCAGTATTTT.

A few counts support this clone. The chain links TRBV14 to TRBJ2-1, with D perhaps TRBD1 or TRBD2 (5 bases each). V gave up 4 bases and J gave up 9 bases, with 13 bases separating them. Germline CDR1 reads SGHDN; CDR2 reads FVKESK. This CDR3 has 13 amino acids. The CDR3 nucleotides read TGTGCCAGCAGCCCCTCGAGAGGGACTGAGCAGTTCTTC. Residues: CASSPSRGTEQFF.

This clone was seen more than once but under ten times. The V and J genes are TRBV29-1 and TRBJ1-2, with 9 bases matching TRBD1. In germline, CDR1 is SQVTM, CDR2 ANQGSEA. CDR3 size: 16 residues. The trim removed 7 bases at V and 3 bases at J, leaving 15 bases unmatched. The CDR3 DNA reads TGCAGCGCCCGAGGGGGACAGGGTCAATTCGACTATGGCTACACCTTC. Residues: CSARGGQGQFDYGYTF.

This clone was counted a few times. The V gene is TRBV15, the J gene TRBJ1-1; 8 nucleotides align to TRBD1. Germline CDR1 LNHNV, CDR2 YYDKDF (reference sequence). V lost 5 bases and J lost 3; bases outside the gene matches: 2. The CDR3 sequence is 13 residues long. The CDR3 nucleotides are TGTGCCACCAGCGAGACAGGGGACACTGAAGCTTTCTTT. Protein sequence: CATSETGDTEAFF.

This rearrangement joins TRBV7-9 to TRBJ2-5; D not resolved. Germline V gives CDR1 SEHNR, CDR2 FQNEAQ (reference sequence). This CDR3 spans 11 amino acids. The CDR3 DNA is TGTGCAGTCACAGTACAAGAGACCCAGTACTTC. It encodes CAVTVQETQYF.

This clone showed up many times. The chain has TRBV15 and TRBJ1-1; D is possibly TRBD1 (5 bases). The CDR3 has 14 residues. The germline CDR1 and CDR2 sequences are LNHNV and YYDKDF (reference sequence). V was cut by 4 bases and J by 0 bases, with 9 bases left in between. CDR3 in amino acids: CATSIDRLNTEAFF. In DNA form, the CDR3 reads TGTGCCACCAGCATTGACAGACTGAACACTGAAGCTTTCTTT.

This clone was observed a handful of times. This chain uses TRBV5-4 with TRBJ1-1, with TRBD1 matching 8 bases. The germline gives CDR1 SGHNT, CDR2 YYREEE (reference sequence). V gave up 4 bases and J gave up 2 bases; unmatched junction bases: 10. CDR3 length: 16 residues. Here the CDR3 reads CASSASKGQGNTEAFF. The DNA for the CDR3 is TGTGCCAGCAGCGCTTCTAAAGGACAGGGAAACACTGAAGCTTTCTTT.

This clone was seen repeatedly, ten times or more. V usage is TRBV5-4 and J usage is TRBJ2-1; possible D gene TRBD1, 5 bases. CDR3 length: 13 residues. The V end was cut by 4 bases, the J end by 6 bases, with 11 bases between. Germline V gene sequence: CDR1 SGHNT, CDR2 YYREEE (reference sequence). CDR3 sequence reads: CASSPPQGNEQFF. The CDR3 coding sequence is TGTGCCAGCAGCCCACCTCAGGGCAATGAGCAGTTCTTC.

This clone was detected a few times. The chain joins TRBV6-6 to TRBJ1-5; the match to TRBD1 covers 8 bases. The V segment lost 7 bases and the J segment 2 bases; nucleotides outside the gene matches: 4. CDR3 length: 14 amino acids. CDR1 MNHNY and CDR2 SVGAGI come from the germline V gene (reference sequence). CDR3: CASTLGQGNQPQHF. The DNA for the CDR3 is TGTGCCAGCACCCTGGGACAGGGCAATCAGCCCCAGCATTTT.